The source of this T cell receptor beta chain is a study of human T cells and chemical hapten exposure. MiXCR, run by TCRdb on the RACE reads, gives a single entry per CDR3 protein. The sample has 250,000 or so distinct CDR3 sequences; 7.5% to 10% are singletons. Regarding this clonotype: What it recognizes is unknown.

Time point of the sample: pre-sensitization, week 0. Described treatment: therapeutic diphenylcyclopropenone sensitization with weekly scalp DPC. Study outcomes and limitations: Alopecia was present in the donors, so their immune response may differ from healthy people's. Expanded TCRs clustered into significantly more large CDR3 similarity groups than controls, the analysis revealed.

This CDR3 contains 14 residues. V was shortened by 2 bases and J by 1 base, with 10 bases between the two germline ends. Germline loops: CDR1 SGHRS, CDR2 YFSETQ. The origin of this receptor is a woman in her thirties or forties with alopecia areata. Some clones in this sample may be carry-over from other donors' samples. Sequenced here: whole blood, sampled in connection with sensitization to the hapten diphenylcyclopropenone (DPC). The chain links TRBV5-1 to TRBJ2-7; the D is unclear. CDR3 protein: CASSLLVTSYEQYF. The CDR3, as DNA: TGCGCCAGCAGCTTATTAGTTACTTCCTACGAGCAGTACTTC.